This T cell receptor beta chain emerged from a study of T cells in localized non-small cell lung cancer. Study findings and constraints: Researchers found a median approximately 55 of the top 100 tumor clones in adjacent lung. Sequence data derive from only one tumor region, so heterogeneity remains possible.

The trim removed 6 bases at V and 5 bases at J, leaving 4 bases unmatched. Looked up from germline, CDR1 is KGHSH and CDR2 is LQKENI. This CDR3 is 13 amino acids long. Using immunoSEQ multiplex PCR, the repertoire was profiled, and TCRdb retains in-frame clones only, with some absent. Altogether around 43,000 clones are present, approximately 86% being singletons, with the ten largest covering 3.5%. On this clone itself: The antigen remains undetermined.

The rearrangement joins TRBV18 to TRBJ2-1; 7 positions match TRBD1. Sequenced here: peripheral blood, sampled before any cancer treatment. This sequence originates from a man between 18 and 55 years old with stage I lung adenocarcinoma. The DNA of the CDR3 is TGTGCCAGCTCTCGGGGACAGAACAATGAGCAGTTCTTC. Translated, it gives CASSRGQNNEQFF.